Many counts were recorded for the clone carrying this TCR beta chain. Its antigen is still unknown. This specimen comes from a study of identical twins. TCRdb reprocessed the 5' RACE reads with MiXCR, giving one entry per CDR3 protein. The table has some 330,000 distinct CDR3 sequences, roughly 9% seen once. V shed 1 base and J shed 4 bases, with 5 bases lying between them. Germline V lookup: CDR1 SGHAT, CDR2 FQNNGV. The CDR3 totals 12 residues. Study results and caveats: Reduced insertions were recorded for abundant cord blood beta clonotypes, with no such pattern in memory repertoires.

The TCR sequence derives from a woman aged 50 to 60 in good health. Specimen: naive T cells sorted from blood. V usage is TRBV11-2 and J usage is TRBJ2-7; D is ambiguous. The CDR3 DNA is TGTGCCAGCAGCTTAGTTTCTTACGAGCAGTACGTC. Protein: CASSLVSYEQYV.